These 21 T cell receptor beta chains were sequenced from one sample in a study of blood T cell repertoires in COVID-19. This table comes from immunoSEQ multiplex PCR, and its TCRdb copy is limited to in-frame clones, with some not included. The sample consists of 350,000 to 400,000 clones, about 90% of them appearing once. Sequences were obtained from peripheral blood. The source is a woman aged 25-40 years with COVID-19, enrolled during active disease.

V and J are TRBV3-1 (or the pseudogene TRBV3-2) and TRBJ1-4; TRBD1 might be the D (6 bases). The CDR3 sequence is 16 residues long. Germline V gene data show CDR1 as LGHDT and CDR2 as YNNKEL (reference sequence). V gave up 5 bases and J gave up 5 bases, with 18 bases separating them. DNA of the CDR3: TGTGCCAGCAGCGCCCGGACAGCTCGTATAAATGAAAAACTGTTTTTT. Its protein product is CASSARTARINEKLFF.

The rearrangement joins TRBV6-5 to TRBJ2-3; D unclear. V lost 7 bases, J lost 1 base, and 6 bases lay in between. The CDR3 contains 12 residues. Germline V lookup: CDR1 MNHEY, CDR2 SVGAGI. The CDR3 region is CASNLGTDTQYF. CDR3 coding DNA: TGTGCCAGCAATTTAGGCACAGATACGCAGTATTTT.

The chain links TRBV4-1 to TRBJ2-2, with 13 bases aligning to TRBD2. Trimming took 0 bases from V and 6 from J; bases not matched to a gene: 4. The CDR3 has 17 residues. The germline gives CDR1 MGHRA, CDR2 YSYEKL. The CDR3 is CASSQELAGGLAGELFF. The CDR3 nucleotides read TGCGCCAGCAGCCAAGAACTAGCGGGGGGGCTTGCCGGGGAGCTGTTTTTT.

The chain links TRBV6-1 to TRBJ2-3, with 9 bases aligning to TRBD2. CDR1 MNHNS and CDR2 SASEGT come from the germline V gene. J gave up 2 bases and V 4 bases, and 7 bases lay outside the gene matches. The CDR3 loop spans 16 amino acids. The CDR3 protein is CASSGNWGLATDTQYF. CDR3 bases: TGTGCCAGCAGTGGCAACTGGGGACTAGCCACAGATACGCAGTATTTT.

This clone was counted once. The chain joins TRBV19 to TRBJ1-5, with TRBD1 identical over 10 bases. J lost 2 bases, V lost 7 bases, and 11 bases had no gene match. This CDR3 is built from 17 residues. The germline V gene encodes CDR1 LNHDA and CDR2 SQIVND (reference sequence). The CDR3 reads CASTLATGTGGNQPQHF. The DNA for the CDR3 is TGTGCCAGTACCCTAGCCACCGGGACAGGGGGCAATCAGCCCCAGCATTTT.

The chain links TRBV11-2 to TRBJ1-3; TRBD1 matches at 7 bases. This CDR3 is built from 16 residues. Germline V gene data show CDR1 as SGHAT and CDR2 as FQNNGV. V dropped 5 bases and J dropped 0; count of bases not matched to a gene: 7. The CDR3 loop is CASSRTGAHSGNTIYF. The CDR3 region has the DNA TGTGCCAGCAGCCGTACAGGGGCCCACTCTGGAAACACCATATATTTT.

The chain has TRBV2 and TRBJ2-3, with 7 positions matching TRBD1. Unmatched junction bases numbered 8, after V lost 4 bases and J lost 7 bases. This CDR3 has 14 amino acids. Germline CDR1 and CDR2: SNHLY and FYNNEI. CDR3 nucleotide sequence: TGTGCCAGCAGTGGCCGGACAGGTCTTTATACGCAGTATTTT. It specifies CASSGRTGLYTQYF.

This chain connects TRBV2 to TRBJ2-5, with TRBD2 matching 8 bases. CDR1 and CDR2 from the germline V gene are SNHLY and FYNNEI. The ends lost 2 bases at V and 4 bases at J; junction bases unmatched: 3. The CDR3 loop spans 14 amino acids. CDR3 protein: CASSEKLAGETQYF. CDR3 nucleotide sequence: TGTGCCAGCAGTGAAAAGCTAGCGGGAGAGACCCAGTACTTC.

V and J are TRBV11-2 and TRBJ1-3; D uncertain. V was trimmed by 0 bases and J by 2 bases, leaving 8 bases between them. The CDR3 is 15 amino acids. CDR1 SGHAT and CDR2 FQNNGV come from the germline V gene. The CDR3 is CASSLDPRAGNTIYF. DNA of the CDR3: TGTGCCAGCAGCTTAGATCCCCGGGCTGGAAACACCATATATTTT.

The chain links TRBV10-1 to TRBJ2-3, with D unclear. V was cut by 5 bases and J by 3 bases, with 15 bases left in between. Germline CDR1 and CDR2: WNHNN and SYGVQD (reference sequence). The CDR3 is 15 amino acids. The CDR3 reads CASSLTTSRTDTQYF. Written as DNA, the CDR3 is TGCGCCAGCAGTTTAACTACTTCGAGGACAGATACGCAGTATTTT.

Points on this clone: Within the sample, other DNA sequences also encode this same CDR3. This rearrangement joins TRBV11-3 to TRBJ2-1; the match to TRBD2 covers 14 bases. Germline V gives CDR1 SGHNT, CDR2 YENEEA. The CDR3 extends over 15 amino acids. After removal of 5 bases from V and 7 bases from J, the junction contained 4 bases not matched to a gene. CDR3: CASSLGLAGGNEQFF. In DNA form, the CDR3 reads TGTGCCAGCAGCCTAGGACTAGCGGGAGGAAATGAGCAGTTCTTC.

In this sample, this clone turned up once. The CDR3 loop reads CASSQANTGEETQYF. CDR3 coding DNA: TGTGCCAGCAGCCAAGCCAACACAGGGGAAGAGACCCAGTACTTC. This rearrangement joins TRBV4-2 to TRBJ2-5, with 7 bases fitting TRBD1. The CDR3 is made up of 15 amino acids. The V segment lost 1 base and the J segment 3 bases; nucleotides outside the gene matches: 5. CDR1 and CDR2 from the germline V gene are LGHNA and YNFKEQ.

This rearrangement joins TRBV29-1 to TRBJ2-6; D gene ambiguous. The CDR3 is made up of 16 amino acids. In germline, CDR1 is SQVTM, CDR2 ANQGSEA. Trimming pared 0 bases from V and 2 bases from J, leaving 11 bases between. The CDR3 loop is CSVEEAGFAGANVLTF. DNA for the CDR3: TGCAGCGTTGAAGAGGCCGGGTTCGCTGGGGCCAACGTCCTGACTTTC. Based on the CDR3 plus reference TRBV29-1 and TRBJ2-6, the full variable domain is SAVISQKPSRDICQRGTSLTIQCQVDSQVTMMFWYRQQPGQSLTLIATANQGSEATYESGFVIDKFPISRPNLTFSTLTVSNMSPEDSSIYLCSVEEAGFAGANVLTFGAGSRLTVL.

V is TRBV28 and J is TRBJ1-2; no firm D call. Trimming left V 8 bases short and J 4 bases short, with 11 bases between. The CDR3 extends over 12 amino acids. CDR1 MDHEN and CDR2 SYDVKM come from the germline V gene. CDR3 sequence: CASFSSFYGYTF. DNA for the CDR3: TGTGCCAGCTTCTCGTCTTTCTATGGCTACACCTTC.

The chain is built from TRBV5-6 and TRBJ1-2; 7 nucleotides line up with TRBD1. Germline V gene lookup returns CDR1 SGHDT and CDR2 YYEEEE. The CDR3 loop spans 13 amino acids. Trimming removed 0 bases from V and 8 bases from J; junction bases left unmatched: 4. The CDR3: CASSLGTGVGYTF. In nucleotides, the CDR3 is TGTGCCAGCAGCTTGGGGACAGGCGTCGGCTACACCTTC.

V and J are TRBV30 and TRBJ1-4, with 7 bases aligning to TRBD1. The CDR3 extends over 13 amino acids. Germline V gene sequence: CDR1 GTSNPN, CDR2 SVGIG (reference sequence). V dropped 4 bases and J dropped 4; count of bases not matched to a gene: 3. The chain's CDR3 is CAWKTGYNEKLFF. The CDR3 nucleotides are TGTGCCTGGAAGACAGGGTATAATGAAAAACTGTTTTTT.

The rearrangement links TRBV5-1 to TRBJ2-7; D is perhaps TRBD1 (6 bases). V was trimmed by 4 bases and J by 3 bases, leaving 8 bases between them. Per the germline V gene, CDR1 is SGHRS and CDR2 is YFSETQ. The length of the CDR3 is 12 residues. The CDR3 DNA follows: TGCGCCAGCAGCGTACAGGGCTACGAGCAGTACTTC. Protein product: CASSVQGYEQYF.

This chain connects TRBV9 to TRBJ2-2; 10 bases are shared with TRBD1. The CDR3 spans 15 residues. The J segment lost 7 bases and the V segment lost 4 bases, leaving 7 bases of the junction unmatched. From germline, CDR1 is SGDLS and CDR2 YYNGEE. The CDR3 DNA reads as TGTGCCAGCAGCCATCCGGGACAGGGGCACGGGGAGCTGTTTTTT. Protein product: CASSHPGQGHGELFF.

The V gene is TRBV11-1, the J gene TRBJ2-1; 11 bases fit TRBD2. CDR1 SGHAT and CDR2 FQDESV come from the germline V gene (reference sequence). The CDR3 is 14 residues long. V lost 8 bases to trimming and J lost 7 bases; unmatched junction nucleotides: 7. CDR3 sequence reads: CASGSSGGINEQFF. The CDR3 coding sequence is TGTGCCAGCGGCTCTAGCGGGGGGATTAATGAGCAGTTCTTC.

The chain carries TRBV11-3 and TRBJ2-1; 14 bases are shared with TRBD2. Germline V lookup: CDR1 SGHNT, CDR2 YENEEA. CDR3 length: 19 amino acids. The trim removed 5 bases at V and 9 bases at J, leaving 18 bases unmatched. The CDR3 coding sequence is TGTGCCAGCAGCCGTTACCGACTAGCGGGAGGGATAGGGTATGGTGAGCAGTTCTTC. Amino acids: CASSRYRLAGGIGYGEQFF.

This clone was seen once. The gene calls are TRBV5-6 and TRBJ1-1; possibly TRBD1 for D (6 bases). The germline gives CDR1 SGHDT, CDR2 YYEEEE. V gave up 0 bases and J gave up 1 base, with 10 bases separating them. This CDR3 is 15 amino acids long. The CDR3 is CASSLAAGANTEAFF. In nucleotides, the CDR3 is TGTGCCAGCAGCTTGGCGGCAGGGGCGAACACTGAAGCTTTCTTT.